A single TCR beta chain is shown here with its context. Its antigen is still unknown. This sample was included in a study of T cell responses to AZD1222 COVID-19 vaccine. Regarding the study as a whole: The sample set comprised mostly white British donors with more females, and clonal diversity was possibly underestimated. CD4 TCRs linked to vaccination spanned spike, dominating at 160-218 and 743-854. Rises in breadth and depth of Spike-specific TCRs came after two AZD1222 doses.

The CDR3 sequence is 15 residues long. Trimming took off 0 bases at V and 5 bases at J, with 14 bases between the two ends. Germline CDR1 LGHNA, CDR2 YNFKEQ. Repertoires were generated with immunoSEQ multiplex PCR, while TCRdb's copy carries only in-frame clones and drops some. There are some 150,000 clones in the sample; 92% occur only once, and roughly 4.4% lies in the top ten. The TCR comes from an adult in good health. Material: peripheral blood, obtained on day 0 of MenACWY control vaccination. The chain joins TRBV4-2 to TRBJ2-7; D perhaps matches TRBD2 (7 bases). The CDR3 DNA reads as TGTGCCAGCAGCCAAGATGGGCAGGGGAGGGACGAGCAGTACTTC. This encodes CASSQDGQGRDEQYF.